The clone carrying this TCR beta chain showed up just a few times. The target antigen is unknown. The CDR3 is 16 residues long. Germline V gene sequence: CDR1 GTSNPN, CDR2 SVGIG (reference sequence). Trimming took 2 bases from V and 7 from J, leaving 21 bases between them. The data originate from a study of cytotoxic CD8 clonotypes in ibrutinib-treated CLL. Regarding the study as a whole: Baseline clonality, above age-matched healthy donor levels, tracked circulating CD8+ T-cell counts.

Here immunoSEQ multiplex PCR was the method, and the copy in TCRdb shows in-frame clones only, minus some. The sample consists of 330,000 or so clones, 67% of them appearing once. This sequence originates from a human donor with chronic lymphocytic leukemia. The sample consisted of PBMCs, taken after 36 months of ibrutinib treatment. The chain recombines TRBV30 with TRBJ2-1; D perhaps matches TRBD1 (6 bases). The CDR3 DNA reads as TGTGCCTGGAGTCCCCGCCCGGGACACTCCACTAATGAGCAGTTCTTC. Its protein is CAWSPRPGHSTNEQFF.